A selection of T cell receptor beta chains follows, all from one sample in a study of blood T cell repertoires in COVID-19. The protocol was immunoSEQ multiplex PCR, while the TCRdb copy is restricted to in-frame clones and leaves out a portion. The sample records some 400,000 clones, approximately 90% being singletons. Sample: PBMCs or T cells enriched from blood (not recorded which). These TCRs come from a woman between 40 and 55 years old who had been exposed to COVID-19. Each CDR3 is given with its conserved first and last residue. The D gene is left open where the match is weak. Size is stated for part of the rows, as once, few or many counts, or as a class when the clone is expanded.

v_call	d_call	clone_size	j_call	cdr3_nt	cdr3_aa
TRBV11-2	.	.	TRBJ1-4	TGTGCCAGCAGCACCTGGGCGCAGGATGGTGGTGAAAAACTGTTTTTT	CASSTWAQDGGEKLFF
TRBV19	TRBD2	few	TRBJ2-1	TGTGCCAGTAGTATAAAAAACCGGCTAGCGGGAGTGACGGATGAGCAGTTCTTC	CASSIKNRLAGVTDEQFF
TRBV7-9	TRBD2	few	TRBJ2-6	TGTGCCAGCAGTAACCGCGAGCGGGGTGCTCCTGGGGCCAACGTCCTGACTTTC	CASSNRERGAPGANVLTF
TRBV18	TRBD1	.	TRBJ1-2	TGTGCCAGCTCGGGACAGGCGGGGAACTATGGCTACACCTTC	CASSGQAGNYGYTF
TRBV2	.	.	TRBJ1-1	TGTGCCAGCAGTGAACTGGGGCCGAACACTGAAGCTTTCTTT	CASSELGPNTEAFF
TRBV6-1	.	.	TRBJ1-1	TGTGCCAGCAGTGAGAGGTTTGGAGAAGCTTTCTTT	CASSERFGEAFF
TRBV19	TRBD2	.	TRBJ2-7	TGTGCCAGTAGTATTTCGGGAGCGGGGGGACGCGACGAGCAGTACTTC	CASSISGAGGRDEQYF
TRBV18	TRBD1	.	TRBJ1-5	TGTGCCAGCTCAGGACAGGGGACTAGCAATCAGCCCCAGCATTTT	CASSGQGTSNQPQHF
TRBV7-6	TRBD1	.	TRBJ1-6	TGTGCCAGCAGCCTCTATCCGGGGACAGGGACTATTAGCTCCTATAATTCACCCCTCCACTTT	CASSLYPGTGTISSYNSPLHF
TRBV7-6	TRBD2	few	TRBJ2-3	TGTGCCAGCAGCCTGGGGCGGGGGGGACCCACAGATACGCAGTATTTT	CASSLGRGGPTDTQYF
TRBV29-1	.	.	TRBJ1-1	TGCAGCGTCCGACGGGGGGGAGTGGAAGCTTTCTTT	CSVRRGGVEAFF
TRBV6-2/TRBV6-3	.	.	TRBJ1-1	TGTGCCAGCAGTTACGTAGAGTACACTGAAGCTTTCTTT	CASSYVEYTEAFF
TRBV19	TRBD2	.	TRBJ2-7	TGTGCCAGTAGTATTCGGGGTACCGGGACTAGCGTTCCCGAGCAGTACTTC	CASSIRGTGTSVPEQYF
TRBV7-9	TRBD1	.	TRBJ1-1	TGTGCCAGCAGCCCCGGACAGGGGGCAAGCACTGAAGCTTTCTTT	CASSPGQGASTEAFF
TRBV7-9	TRBD1	.	TRBJ2-2	TGTGCCAGCAGCTTACTGAGCATCAGGACAGGGAAGTCCGGGGAGCTGTTTTTT	CASSLLSIRTGKSGELFF
TRBV7-8	TRBD2	.	TRBJ2-3	TGTGCCAGCAGTCATAGCGGGGGGGCTGCAGATACGCAGTATTTT	CASSHSGGAADTQYF
TRBV30	.	.	TRBJ2-5	TGTGCCTGGAGTGTATCAGGGGGGCGAGAGACCCAGTACTTC	CAWSVSGGRETQYF
TRBV11-3	.	.	TRBJ2-5	TGTGCCAGCAGCCACAAGGGTCTAGGACTTGAGACCCAGTACTTC	CASSHKGLGLETQYF
TRBV2	.	.	TRBJ1-5	TGTGCCAGCAGTGATGGCGGGGTGGGGTCTAGTCAGCCCCAGCATTTT	CASSDGGVGSSQPQHF
TRBV19	.	once	TRBJ2-7	TGTGCCAGTAGTACCTTCGGACAGCCTCTCTCCTACGAGCAGTACTTC	CASSTFGQPLSYEQYF
TRBV5-1	.	few	TRBJ1-1	TGCGCCAGCAGCTTTGGCCCTGAAGCTTTCTTT	CASSFGPEAFF
TRBV15	TRBD1	.	TRBJ2-1	TGTGCCACCAGCAGACCAGGGACAGGGGGCAATGAGCAGTTCTTC	CATSRPGTGGNEQFF
TRBV7-8	.	few	TRBJ2-2	TGTGCCAGCAGCTTAGGCAGGGACGGGGAGCTGTTTTTT	CASSLGRDGELFF
TRBV12-5	.	.	TRBJ1-5	TGTGCTAGTGGTTTAATGGAGTCGCCCCAGCATTTT	CASGLMESPQHF